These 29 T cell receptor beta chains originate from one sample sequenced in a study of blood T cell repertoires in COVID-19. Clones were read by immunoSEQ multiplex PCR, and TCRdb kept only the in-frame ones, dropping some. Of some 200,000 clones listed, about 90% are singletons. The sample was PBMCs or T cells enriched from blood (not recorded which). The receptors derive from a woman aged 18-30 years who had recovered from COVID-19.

CDR3 region: CASSYPWDSTNEQFF. The CDR3 nucleotides read TGTGCCAGCAGCTACCCCTGGGACAGTACTAATGAGCAGTTCTTC. This chain connects TRBV13 to TRBJ2-1; 7 positions agree with TRBD1. Per germline, CDR1 PRHDT and CDR2 FYEKMQ (reference sequence). The trim removed 4 bases at V and 7 bases at J, leaving 10 bases unmatched. The CDR3 runs to 15 residues.

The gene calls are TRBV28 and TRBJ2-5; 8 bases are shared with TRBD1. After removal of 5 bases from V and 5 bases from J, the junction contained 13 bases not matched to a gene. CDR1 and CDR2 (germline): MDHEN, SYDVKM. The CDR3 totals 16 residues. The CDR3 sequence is CASSLPLFGQGETQYF. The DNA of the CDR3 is TGTGCCAGCAGTCTACCCCTCTTTGGACAGGGTGAGACCCAGTACTTC.

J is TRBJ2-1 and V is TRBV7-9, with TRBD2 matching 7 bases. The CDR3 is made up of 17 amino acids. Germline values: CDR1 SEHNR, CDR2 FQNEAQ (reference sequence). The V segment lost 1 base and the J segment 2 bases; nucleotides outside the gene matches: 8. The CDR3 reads CASSLGIQRGPYNEQFF. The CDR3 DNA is TGTGCCAGCAGCTTAGGGATACAGCGGGGCCCCTACAATGAGCAGTTCTTC.

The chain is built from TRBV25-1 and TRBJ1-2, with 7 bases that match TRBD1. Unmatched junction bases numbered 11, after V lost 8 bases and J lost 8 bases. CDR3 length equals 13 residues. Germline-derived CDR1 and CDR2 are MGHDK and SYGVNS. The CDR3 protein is CASAFDRATGYTF. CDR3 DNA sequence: TGTGCCAGCGCCTTTGACAGGGCTACAGGCTACACCTTC.

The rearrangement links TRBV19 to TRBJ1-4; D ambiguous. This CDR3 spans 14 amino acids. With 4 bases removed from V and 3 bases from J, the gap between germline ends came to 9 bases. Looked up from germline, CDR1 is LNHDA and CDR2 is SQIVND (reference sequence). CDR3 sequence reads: CASSTSAANEKLFF. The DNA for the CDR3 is TGTGCCAGTAGTACCTCGGCGGCTAATGAAAAACTGTTTTTT.

The CDR3 loop is CASSLMVGQPQHF. The CDR3 DNA sequence: TGTGCCAGCAGCTTGATGGTCGGTCAGCCCCAGCATTTT. The chain combines TRBV5-6 with TRBJ1-5; D not certain. Germline V gene lookup returns CDR1 SGHDT and CDR2 YYEEEE. The CDR3 extends over 13 amino acids. V lost 1 base to trimming and J lost 6 bases, with 8 bases between them.

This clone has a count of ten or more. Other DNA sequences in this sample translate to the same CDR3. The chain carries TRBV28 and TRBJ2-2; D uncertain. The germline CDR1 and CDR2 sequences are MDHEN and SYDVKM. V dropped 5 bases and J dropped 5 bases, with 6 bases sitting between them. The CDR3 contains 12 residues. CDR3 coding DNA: TGTGCCAGCAGTAAAACTACCGGGGAGCTGTTTTTT. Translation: CASSKTTGELFF.

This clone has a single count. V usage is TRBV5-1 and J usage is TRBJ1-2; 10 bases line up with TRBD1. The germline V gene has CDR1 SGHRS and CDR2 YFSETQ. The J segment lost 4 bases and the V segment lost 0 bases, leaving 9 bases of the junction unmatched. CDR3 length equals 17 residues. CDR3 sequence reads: CASSLEFGQGGLYGYTF. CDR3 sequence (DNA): TGCGCCAGCAGCTTGGAGTTTGGACAGGGGGGACTCTATGGCTACACCTTC.

CDR3 sequence reads: CASSSLNLGAGNTIYF. CDR3 coding DNA: TGTGCCAGCAGCTCTTTGAATCTAGGGGCTGGAAACACCATATATTTT. J is TRBJ1-3 and V is TRBV5-6; the D gene is possibly TRBD1 (5 bases). Germline V gene sequence: CDR1 SGHDT, CDR2 YYEEEE. The CDR3 covers 16 residues. Trimming left V 3 bases short and J 2 bases short, with 15 bases between.

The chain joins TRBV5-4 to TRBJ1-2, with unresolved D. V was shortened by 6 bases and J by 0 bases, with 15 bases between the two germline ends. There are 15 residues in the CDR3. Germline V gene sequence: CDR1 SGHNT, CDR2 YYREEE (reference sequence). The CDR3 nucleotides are TGTGCCAGCACCTCTTCAGGATCCTCTAACTATGGCTACACCTTC. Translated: CASTSSGSSNYGYTF. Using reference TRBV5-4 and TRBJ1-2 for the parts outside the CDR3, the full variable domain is ETGVTQSPTHLIKTRGQQVTLRCSSQSGHNTVSWYQQALGQGPQFIFQYYREEENGRGNFPPRFSGLQFPNYSSELNVNALELDDSALYLCASTSSGSSNYGYTFGSGTRLTVV.

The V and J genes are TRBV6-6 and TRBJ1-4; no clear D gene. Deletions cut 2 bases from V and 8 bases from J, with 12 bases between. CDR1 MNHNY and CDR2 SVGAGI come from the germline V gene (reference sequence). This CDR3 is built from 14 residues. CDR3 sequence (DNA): TGTGCCAGCAGTTACGGAGGGATCTTGGAAAAACTGTTTTTT. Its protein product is CASSYGGILEKLFF.

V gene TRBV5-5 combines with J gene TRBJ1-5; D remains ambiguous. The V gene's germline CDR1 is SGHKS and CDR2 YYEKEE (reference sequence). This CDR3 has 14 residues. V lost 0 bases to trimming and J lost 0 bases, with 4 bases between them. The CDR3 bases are TGTGCCAGCAGCTTGGGGCATAGCAATCAGCCCCAGCATTTT. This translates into CASSLGHSNQPQHF.

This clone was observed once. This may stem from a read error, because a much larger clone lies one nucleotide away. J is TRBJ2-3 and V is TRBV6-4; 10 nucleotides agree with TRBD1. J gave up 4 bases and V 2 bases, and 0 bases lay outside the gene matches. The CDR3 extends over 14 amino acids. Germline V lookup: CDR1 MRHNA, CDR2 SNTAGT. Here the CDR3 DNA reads TGTGCCAGCAGTGACGGACAGGGGGCAGATACGCAGTATTTT. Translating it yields CASSDGQGADTQYF.

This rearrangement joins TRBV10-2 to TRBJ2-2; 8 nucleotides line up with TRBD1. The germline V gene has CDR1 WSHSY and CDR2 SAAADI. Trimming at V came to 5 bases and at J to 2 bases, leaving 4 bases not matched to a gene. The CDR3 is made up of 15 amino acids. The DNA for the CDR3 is TGCGCCAGCAGTTCGGACAGGGTAAACACCGGGGAGCTGTTTTTT. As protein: CASSSDRVNTGELFF.

In nucleotides, the CDR3 is TGTGCCAGCCATCCGGGAGCAGGGGGTGAAAAACTGTTTTTT. It yields the protein CASHPGAGGEKLFF. The chain employs TRBV9 and TRBJ1-4, with 7 bases matching TRBD1. Germline CDR1 is SGDLS and CDR2 is YYNGEE. V lost 7 bases and J lost 7; bases outside the gene matches: 10. The CDR3 loop spans 14 amino acids.

The CDR3 coding sequence is TGTGCCAGCAGCGGAGGACAGGGAGGGTACTCCTACGAGCAGTACTTC. Amino acid sequence: CASSGGQGGYSYEQYF. V and J are TRBV6-6 and TRBJ2-7, with D possibly being TRBD1 (8 bases). The CDR3 loop spans 16 amino acids. V was pared by 6 bases and J by 0 bases, with 18 bases between. Germline CDR1 is MNHNY and CDR2 is SVGAGI (reference sequence).

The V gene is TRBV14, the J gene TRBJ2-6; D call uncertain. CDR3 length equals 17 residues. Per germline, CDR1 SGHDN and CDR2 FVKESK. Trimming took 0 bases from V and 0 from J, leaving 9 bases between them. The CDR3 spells CASSQDTYRSGANVLTF. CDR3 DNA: TGTGCCAGCAGCCAAGACACCTACCGCTCTGGGGCCAACGTCCTGACTTTC.

CDR3 amino acids: CATSDFQGNTIYF. The CDR3 DNA follows: TGTGCCACCAGTGATTTTCAAGGAAACACCATATATTTT. The genes are TRBV24-1 and TRBJ1-3; no definite D call. CDR1 is KGHDR and CDR2 is SFDVKD in the germline V gene. The V end lost 1 base, the J end lost 4 bases, and 4 bases lay between the germline ends. The CDR3 loop spans 13 amino acids.

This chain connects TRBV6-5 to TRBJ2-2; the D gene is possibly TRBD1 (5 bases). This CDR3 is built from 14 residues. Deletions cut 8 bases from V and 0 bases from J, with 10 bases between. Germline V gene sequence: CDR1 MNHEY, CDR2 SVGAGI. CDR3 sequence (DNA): TGTGCCAGCCTGGGGCGGACGAACACCGGGGAGCTGTTTTTT. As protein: CASLGRTNTGELFF.

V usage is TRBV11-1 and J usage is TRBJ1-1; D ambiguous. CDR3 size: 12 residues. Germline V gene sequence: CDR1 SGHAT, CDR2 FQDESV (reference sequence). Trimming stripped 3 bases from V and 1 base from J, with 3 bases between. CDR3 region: CASSFGNTEAFF. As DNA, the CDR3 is TGTGCCAGCAGCTTCGGGAACACTGAAGCTTTCTTT.

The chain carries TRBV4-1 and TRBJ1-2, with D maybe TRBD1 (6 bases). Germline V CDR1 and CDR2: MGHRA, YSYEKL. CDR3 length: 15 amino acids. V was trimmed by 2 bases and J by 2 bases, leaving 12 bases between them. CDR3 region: CASSQTGWRNYGYTF. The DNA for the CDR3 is TGCGCCAGCAGCCAAACAGGGTGGAGGAACTATGGCTACACCTTC.

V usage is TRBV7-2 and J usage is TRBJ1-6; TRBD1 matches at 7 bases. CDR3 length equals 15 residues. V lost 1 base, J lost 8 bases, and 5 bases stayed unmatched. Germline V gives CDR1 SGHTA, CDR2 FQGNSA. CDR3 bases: TGTGCCAGCAGCTTAGAGGCCAGGGGGGATTCACCCCTCCACTTT. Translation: CASSLEARGDSPLHF.

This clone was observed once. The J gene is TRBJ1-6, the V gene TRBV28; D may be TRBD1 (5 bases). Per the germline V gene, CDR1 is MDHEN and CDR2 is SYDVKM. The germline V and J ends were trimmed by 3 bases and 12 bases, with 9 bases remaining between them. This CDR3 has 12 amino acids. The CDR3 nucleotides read TGTGCCAGCAGTTTTCGGGGGAAACCCCTCCACTTT. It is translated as CASSFRGKPLHF.

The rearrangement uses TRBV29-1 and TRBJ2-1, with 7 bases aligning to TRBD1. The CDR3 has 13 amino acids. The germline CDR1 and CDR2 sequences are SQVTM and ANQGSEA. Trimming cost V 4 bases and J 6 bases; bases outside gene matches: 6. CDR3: CSVGPRQGNEQFF. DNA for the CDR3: TGCAGCGTTGGGCCCCGACAGGGCAATGAGCAGTTCTTC.

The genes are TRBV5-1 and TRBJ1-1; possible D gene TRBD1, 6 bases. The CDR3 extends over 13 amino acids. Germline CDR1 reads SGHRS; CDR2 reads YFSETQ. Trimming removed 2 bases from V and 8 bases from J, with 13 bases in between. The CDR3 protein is CASSLGQGFEAFF. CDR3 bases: TGCGCCAGCAGCTTAGGGCAGGGGTTCGAAGCTTTCTTT.

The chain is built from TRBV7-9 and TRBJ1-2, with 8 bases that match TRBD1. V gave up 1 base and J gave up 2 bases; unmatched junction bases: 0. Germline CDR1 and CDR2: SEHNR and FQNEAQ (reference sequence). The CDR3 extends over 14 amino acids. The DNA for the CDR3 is TGTGCCAGCAGCTTAGGGACAGGGAACTATGGCTACACCTTC. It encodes CASSLGTGNYGYTF.

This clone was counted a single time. DNA for the CDR3: TGTGCTAGTGGTTTTTCCCCAGTCTCTGAAGCTTTCTTT. This codes for CASGFSPVSEAFF. The chain has TRBV12-5 and TRBJ1-1; D gene unclear. Trimming left V 3 bases short and J 6 bases short, with 11 bases between. CDR3 length: 13 residues. Germline V gene lookup returns CDR1 LGHNT and CDR2 FRNRAP.

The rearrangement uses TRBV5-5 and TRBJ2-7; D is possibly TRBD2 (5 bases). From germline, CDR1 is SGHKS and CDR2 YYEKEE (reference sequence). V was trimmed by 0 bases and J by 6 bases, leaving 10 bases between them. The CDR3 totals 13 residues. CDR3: CASSLGAGVEQYF. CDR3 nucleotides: TGTGCCAGCAGCTTGGGGGCCGGGGTCGAGCAGTACTTC.

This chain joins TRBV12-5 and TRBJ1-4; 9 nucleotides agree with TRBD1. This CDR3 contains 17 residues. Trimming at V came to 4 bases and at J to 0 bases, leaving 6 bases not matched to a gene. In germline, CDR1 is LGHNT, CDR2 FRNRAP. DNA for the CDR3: TGTGCTAGTGGTTCACAACAGGGGGCTACAACTAATGAAAAACTGTTTTTT. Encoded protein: CASGSQQGATTNEKLFF.